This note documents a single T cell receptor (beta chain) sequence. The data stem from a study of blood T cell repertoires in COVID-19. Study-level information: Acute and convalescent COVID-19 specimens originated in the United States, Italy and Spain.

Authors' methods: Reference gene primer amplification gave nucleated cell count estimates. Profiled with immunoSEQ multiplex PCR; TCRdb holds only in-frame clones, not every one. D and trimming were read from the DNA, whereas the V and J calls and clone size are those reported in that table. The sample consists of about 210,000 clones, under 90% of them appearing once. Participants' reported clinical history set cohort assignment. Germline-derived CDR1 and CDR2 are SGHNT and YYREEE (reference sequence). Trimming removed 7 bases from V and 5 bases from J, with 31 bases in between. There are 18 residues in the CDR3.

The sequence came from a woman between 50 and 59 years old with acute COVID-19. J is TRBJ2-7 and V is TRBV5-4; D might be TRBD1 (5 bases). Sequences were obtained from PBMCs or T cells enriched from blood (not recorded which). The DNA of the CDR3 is TGTGCCAGCCGCAGGGAACTGGTCGTCATAGGGGAAAACGACGAGCAGTACTTC. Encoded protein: CASRRELVVIGENDEQYF. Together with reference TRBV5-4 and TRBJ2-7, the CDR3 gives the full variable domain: ETGVTQSPTHLIKTRGQQVTLRCSSQSGHNTVSWYQQALGQGPQFIFQYYREEENGRGNFPPRFSGLQFPNYSSELNVNALELDDSALYLCASRRELVVIGENDEQYFGPGTRLTVT.